These T cell receptor beta chains were read from a single sample in a study of post-analysis software for immune sequencing data. TCRdb used MiXCR to reprocess the PCR reads, holding one entry per CDR3 protein. The table has around 440,000 distinct CDR3 sequences, roughly 45% seen once; the top ten hold over 10%. Sequencing was carried out using blood. Source of these receptors: a girl under 18 with multiple sclerosis. Each CDR3 is given with its conserved first and last residue. The D gene is left open where the match is weak. Some rows have no size entry. The others give once, few or many, or a class for an expanded clone.

d_gene	len	abundance	v_gene	j_gene	CDR3aa	CDR3nt
TRBD2	16	NA	TRBV20-1	TRBJ2-3	CSAATSGRELTDTQYF	TGCAGTGCTGCGACTAGCGGGAGGGAATTGACAGATACGCAGTATTTT
NA	14	few	TRBV5-1	TRBJ2-2	CASSLDPGTGELFF	TGCGCCAGCAGCTTGGATCCGGGCACCGGGGAGCTGTTTTTT
NA	15	few	TRBV28	TRBJ2-1	CASSFTGGTYNEQFF	TGTGCCAGCAGTTTCACTGGGGGTACCTACAATGAGCAGTTCTTC
NA	15	NA	TRBV11-2	TRBJ2-7	CASSSTSRRSYEQYF	TGTGCCAGCAGCTCCACTAGCAGGAGATCCTACGAGCAGTACTTC
TRBD1	12	NA	TRBV7-9	TRBJ1-1	CASSRGQTEAFF	TGTGCCAGCAGCCGGGGACAGACTGAAGCTTTCTTT
NA	16	NA	TRBV2	TRBJ2-1	CASTNPAASSYNEQFF	TGTGCCAGCACCAACCCAGCTGCTAGCTCCTACAATGAGCAGTTCTTC
NA	14	NA	TRBV9	TRBJ2-1	CASSAGAAYNEQFF	TGTGCCAGCAGCGCGGGAGCCGCCTACAATGAGCAGTTCTTC
TRBD2	15	NA	TRBV28	TRBJ2-1	CASRNGGARYNEQFF	TGTGCCAGCAGAAACGGGGGGGCTCGATACAATGAGCAGTTCTTC
TRBD2	16	NA	TRBV18	TRBJ2-5	CASSPAAGASRETQYF	TGTGCCAGCTCACCGGCAGCGGGAGCGAGTCGGGAGACCCAGTACTTC
NA	14	few	TRBV7-2	TRBJ2-1	CASSFGELYNEQFF	TGTGCCAGCAGCTTTGGGGAGCTCTACAATGAGCAGTTCTTC
TRBD2	14	NA	TRBV20-1	TRBJ2-5	CSATGGTMGETQYF	TGCAGTGCTACGGGGGGGACAATGGGAGAGACCCAGTACTTC
TRBD2	14	NA	TRBV4-1	TRBJ2-1	CASSQGLAYDEQFF	TGCGCCAGCAGCCAGGGACTAGCTTATGATGAGCAGTTCTTC
TRBD2	14	NA	TRBV2	TRBJ2-1	CASGPAGEVGEQFF	TGTGCCAGCGGCCCCGCGGGAGAAGTAGGTGAGCAGTTCTTC
TRBD1	14	NA	TRBV20-1	TRBJ1-1	CSARQGTRNTEAFF	TGCAGTGCAAGACAGGGGACGAGGAACACTGAAGCTTTCTTT
NA	15	many	TRBV28	TRBJ2-7	CASSSGLRGLYEQYF	TGTGCCAGCAGTTCGGGCTTGCGGGGGCTCTACGAGCAGTACTTC
TRBD2	18	NA	TRBV28	TRBJ2-5	CASSLTSGRAKDRETQYF	TGTGCCAGCAGTTTGACTAGCGGGAGGGCCAAGGATCGAGAGACCCAGTACTTC
TRBD2	15	few	TRBV6-1	TRBJ2-5	CASTGLAERGETQYF	TGTGCCAGCACGGGACTAGCGGAGAGGGGAGAGACCCAGTACTTC
NA	16	few	TRBV5-5	TRBJ2-7	CASSLGTRRDSYEQYF	TGTGCCAGCAGCTTGGGGACAAGGCGGGACTCCTACGAGCAGTACTTC
NA	14	NA	TRBV7-3	TRBJ1-2	CTSSLDAGNYGYTF	TGTACCAGCAGCTTAGATGCAGGGAACTATGGCTACACCTTC
TRBD2	15	NA	TRBV7-6	TRBJ2-3	CASSLQREGTDTQYF	TGTGCCAGCAGCCTCCAGCGGGAGGGCACAGATACGCAGTATTTT
NA	13	NA	TRBV9	TRBJ2-7	CASSVGGWYEQYF	TGTGCCAGCAGCGTCGGGGGATGGTACGAGCAGTACTTC
TRBD1	14	NA	TRBV7-8	TRBJ1-2	CASSLDRANYDYTF	TGTGCCAGCAGCCTGGACAGGGCTAACTATGACTACACCTTC
TRBD1	13	NA	TRBV6-6	TRBJ1-5	CASAQGSNQPQHF	TGTGCCAGCGCACAGGGGAGCAATCAGCCCCAGCATTTT
NA	13	NA	TRBV6-1	TRBJ2-7	CASIEGGQGEQYF	TGTGCCAGCATTGAAGGCGGGCAGGGCGAGCAGTACTTC
NA	16	few	TRBV27	TRBJ2-4	CASSLGSGIAKNIQYF	TGTGCCAGCAGTTTAGGTAGCGGAATAGCCAAAAACATTCAGTACTTC
NA	13	many	TRBV6-5	TRBJ2-5	CASSYGREETQYF	TGTGCCAGCAGTTATGGCAGGGAAGAGACCCAGTACTTC
TRBD2	15	NA	TRBV11-2	TRBJ2-1	CASSYSPTSLDEQFF	TGTGCCAGCAGCTATTCACCGACTAGCTTGGATGAGCAGTTCTTC
NA	15	few	TRBV9	TRBJ2-7	CASSVGLGVSSEQYF	TGTGCCAGCAGCGTAGGTTTAGGGGTCTCGAGCGAGCAGTACTTC
NA	14	NA	TRBV12-3/TRBV12-4	TRBJ2-7	CASTLGGAKDEQYF	TGTGCCAGCACCTTAGGGGGGGCTAAGGACGAGCAGTACTTC
TRBD1	13	NA	TRBV2	TRBJ1-5	CASREDRGRPQHF	TGTGCCAGCAGAGAGGACAGGGGCCGGCCCCAGCATTTT
NA	13	NA	TRBV6-1	TRBJ2-3	CAISQGKADTQYF	TGTGCCATTTCCCAGGGGAAGGCAGATACGCAGTATTTT